This T cell receptor beta chain was recovered during a study of shared clonotypes between healthy human individuals. Points from the study as a whole: Genetic and exposure-history diversity was limited by the few donors.

In regard to this clone: The antigen is not known. This sample also contains other DNA sequences that code for the same CDR3.

V was shortened by 9 bases and J by 1 base, with 14 bases between the two germline ends. The CDR3 has 14 amino acids. Per germline, CDR1 SNHLY and CDR2 FYNNEI. A deep-level run was used for the assay. In the authors' methods: Sequence data from immunoSEQ were junction-only and lacked quality scores; consequently, filtering differed. Assay: immunoSEQ multiplex PCR; the TCRdb copy retains only in-frame clones and omits some. D and trimming come from the DNA, and the V and J calls and clone size come from that table. This table has over a million clones, about 76% appearing once. CD45RA+ naive and CD45RA-negative memory subsets were separated from CD4+ cells.

V usage is TRBV2 and J usage is TRBJ2-3; D may be TRBD1 or TRBD2 (6 bases each). This TCR came from a young man in good health. Source material: memory CD4+ T cells sorted from blood. Subset of the sample: CD45RA-negative fraction. CDR3 DNA: TGTGCCAGAGGGGGTAGCGGTGGCACAGATACGCAGTATTTT. It translates to CARGGSGGTDTQYF.